This T cell receptor (beta chain) was identified in a study of T-cell reconstitution after alpha-beta-depleted transplantation in children. For TCRbeta, the library was prepared with unique molecular identifiers. TCRdb itself ran the PCR reads through MiXCR, one entry per CDR3 protein. The sample includes approximately 85,000 distinct CDR3 sequences, around 16% seen only once; the top ten take roughly a fifth. Germline V gene data show CDR1 as SGHTA and CDR2 as FQGNSA. Deletions cut 2 bases from V and 7 bases from J, with 16 bases between. The CDR3 spans 15 residues. Sequenced material: PBMCs, mostly from graft donor cells, taken 180 days after TCRalphabeta/CD19-depleted stem cell transplant. The chain carries TRBV7-2 and TRBJ2-3; no clear D. This receptor was identified in a male patient between 2 and 15 years old who had a stem cell transplant for acute lymphoblastic leukemia, so the T cells may come from the graft donor. CDR3 nucleotide sequence: TGTGCCAGCAGCTTACTGGTAGGGTATCTGAATACGCAGTATTTT. Translation gives CASSLLVGYLNTQYF.